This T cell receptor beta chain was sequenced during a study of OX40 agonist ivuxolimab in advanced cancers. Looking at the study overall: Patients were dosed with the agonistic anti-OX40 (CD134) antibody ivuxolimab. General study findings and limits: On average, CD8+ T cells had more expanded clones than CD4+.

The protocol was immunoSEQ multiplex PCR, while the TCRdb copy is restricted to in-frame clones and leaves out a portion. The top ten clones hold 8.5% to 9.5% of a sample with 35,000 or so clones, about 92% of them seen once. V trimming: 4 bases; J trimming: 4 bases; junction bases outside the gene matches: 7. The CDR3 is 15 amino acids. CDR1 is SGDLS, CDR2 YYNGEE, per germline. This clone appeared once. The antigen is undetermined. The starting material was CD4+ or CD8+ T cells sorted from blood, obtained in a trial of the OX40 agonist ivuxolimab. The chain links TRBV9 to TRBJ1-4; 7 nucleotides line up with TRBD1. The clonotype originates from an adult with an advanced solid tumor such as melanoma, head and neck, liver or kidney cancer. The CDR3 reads CASSTGTAYNEKLFF. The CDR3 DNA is TGTGCCAGCAGCACCGGGACAGCCTATAATGAAAAACTGTTTTTT.